Shown below are 9 T cell receptor beta chains from a single sample sequenced in a study of blood T cell repertoires in COVID-19. Sequencing was performed with immunoSEQ multiplex PCR; in TCRdb, only in-frame clones are kept and a portion is missing. There are 350,000 to 400,000 clones in the sample; about 90% occur only once, and 6.5% lies in the top ten. Sequences were obtained from peripheral blood. The receptors stem from a man aged 18 to 29 with active or convalescent COVID-19.

V is TRBV4-1 and J is TRBJ2-1; 8 positions agree with TRBD2. CDR3 length equals 15 residues. V dropped 3 bases and J dropped 8; count of bases not matched to a gene: 9. Germline V gene lookup returns CDR1 MGHRA and CDR2 YSYEKL. The CDR3, as DNA: TGCGCCAGCAGCCATCCCCCGGGACTAGTTTATGAGCAGTTCTTC. The encoded protein is CASSHPPGLVYEQFF.

This rearrangement joins TRBV6-5 to TRBJ2-1; D perhaps matches TRBD2 (6 bases). Deletions cut 5 bases from V and 7 bases from J, with 12 bases between. This CDR3 spans 13 amino acids. Germline values: CDR1 MNHEY, CDR2 SVGAGI. This CDR3 is CASSKLGTNEQFF. The CDR3 nucleotides read TGTGCCAGCAGTAAGTTAGGGACTAATGAGCAGTTCTTC.

The rearrangement uses TRBV9 and TRBJ2-2; D perhaps matches TRBD1 (5 bases). The CDR3 spans 16 residues. The V gene lost 4 bases and the J gene lost 0 bases, with 13 bases spanning the gap. CDR1 and CDR2 from the germline V gene are SGDLS and YYNGEE. This CDR3 reads CASSPRQWANTGELFF. The CDR3, as DNA: TGTGCCAGCAGCCCCAGACAGTGGGCGAACACCGGGGAGCTGTTTTTT.

This sequence joins TRBV25-1 and TRBJ1-2; possibly TRBD1 for D (5 bases). Trimming took off 2 bases at V and 8 bases at J, with 6 bases between the two ends. The CDR3 has 11 residues. Germline V lookup: CDR1 MGHDK, CDR2 SYGVNS. This CDR3 is CASSEKGGYTF. The CDR3 DNA follows: TGTGCCAGCAGTGAAAAGGGGGGCTACACCTTC.

The chain uses TRBV19 and TRBJ1-2; no firm D call. V was pared by 6 bases and J by 10 bases, with 24 bases between. There are 15 residues in the CDR3. Per germline, CDR1 LNHDA and CDR2 SQIVND (reference sequence). The CDR3 coding sequence is TGTGCCAGTAGGCTTATACCCCAGGTCCGGGGTGACTACACCTTC. It encodes CASRLIPQVRGDYTF. Supplemented by reference TRBV19 and TRBJ1-2, the full variable domain reads DGGITQSPKYLFRKEGQNVTLSCEQNLNHDAMYWYRQDPGQGLRLIYYSQIVNDFQKGDIAEGYSVSREKKESFPLTVTSAQKNPTAFYLCASRLIPQVRGDYTFGSGTRLTVV.

In DNA, the CDR3 is TGTGCCAGCAGCGGATCCGGGACTAGCGTTATTCAGTACTTC. It codes for CASSGSGTSVIQYF. The chain carries TRBV9 and TRBJ2-4; 10 bases align to TRBD2. From germline, CDR1 is SGDLS and CDR2 YYNGEE. The CDR3 runs to 14 residues. With 3 bases clipped from V and 10 bases from J, the junction kept 7 bases outside the gene matches.

The chain recombines TRBV25-1 with TRBJ1-3; TRBD1 might be the D (6 bases). The ends were cut back, 6 bases at V and 0 bases at J, with 9 bases in the middle. Germline loops: CDR1 MGHDK, CDR2 SYGVNS. The CDR3 spans 14 residues. The CDR3 spells CASSEDSSGNTIYF. Written as DNA, the CDR3 is TGTGCCAGCAGCGAGGACAGCTCTGGAAACACCATATATTTT.

A single count supports this clone. The J gene is TRBJ1-5, the V gene TRBV2; TRBD1 matches 7 bases. With V trimmed by 2 bases and J by 10 bases, 5 bases remained unmatched. The CDR3 sequence is 13 residues long. CDR1 and CDR2 (germline): SNHLY, FYNNEI. The CDR3 nucleotides read TGTGCCAGCAGTGAATTTCAGGGGGGACCCCAGCATTTT. This codes for CASSEFQGGPQHF.

The chain links TRBV6-4 to TRBJ1-2; no reliable D call. Germline CDR1 and CDR2: MRHNA and SNTAGT. The ends were cut back, 4 bases at V and 0 bases at J, with 6 bases in the middle. The CDR3 consists of 13 residues. For the CDR3, the DNA is TGTGCCAGCAGTGTGGGAGCTAACTATGGCTACACCTTC. Encoded protein: CASSVGANYGYTF.